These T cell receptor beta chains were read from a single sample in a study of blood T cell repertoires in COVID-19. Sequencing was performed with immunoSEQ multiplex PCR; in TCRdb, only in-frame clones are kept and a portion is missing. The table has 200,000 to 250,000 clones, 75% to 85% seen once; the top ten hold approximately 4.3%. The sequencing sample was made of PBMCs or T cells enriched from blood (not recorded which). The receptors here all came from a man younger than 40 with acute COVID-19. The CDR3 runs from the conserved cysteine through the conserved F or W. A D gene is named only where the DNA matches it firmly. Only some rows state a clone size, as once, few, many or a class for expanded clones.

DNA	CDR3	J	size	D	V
TGTGCCAGCAGTGGAGAGGGCAGGGGAACTGAAGCTTTCTTT	CASSGEGRGTEAFF	TRBJ1-1	NA	NA	TRBV2
TGTGCCAGCATTGGACTAGCGGCTACCAACGAGCAGTACTTC	CASIGLAATNEQYF	TRBJ2-7	NA	TRBD2	TRBV6-1
TGTGCCAGCAGCTCGACACCACTCACCGGGGAGCTGTTTTTT	CASSSTPLTGELFF	TRBJ2-2	NA	NA	TRBV3-1/TRBV3-2
TGTGCCAGTACTGAACAGGGAAATGCAAATCAGCCCCAGCATTTT	CASTEQGNANQPQHF	TRBJ1-5	NA	NA	TRBV19
TGTGCCAGCAGACGAGGGACTAGCGGGGATAGCTCCTACGAGCAGTACTTC	CASRRGTSGDSSYEQYF	TRBJ2-7	NA	TRBD2	TRBV6-6
TGTGCCAGCAGCTTGGGTTTACCCCAGGGAGGCGCACCCCTCCACTTT	CASSLGLPQGGAPLHF	TRBJ1-6	NA	NA	TRBV5-4
TGTGCCAGCGGCAAGGGGGACACTATTTACACCGGGGAGCTGTTTTTT	CASGKGDTIYTGELFF	TRBJ2-2	NA	NA	TRBV3-1/TRBV3-2
TGTGCCAGCGGCCGGACAGCTTTTAATTCACCCCTCCACTTT	CASGRTAFNSPLHF	TRBJ1-6	NA	NA	TRBV14
TGTGCCAGTAGTCCGCAAGCCGGGACAGGGTTCAATGAGCAGTTCTTC	CASSPQAGTGFNEQFF	TRBJ2-1	once	TRBD1	TRBV19
TGTGCCAGCAGCCAAGATGGTCCGGGTTTGGGTCAGCCCCAGCATTTT	CASSQDGPGLGQPQHF	TRBJ1-5	NA	NA	TRBV3-1/TRBV3-2
TGTGCCAGCAGCGTAGGTTCGAGGGAGGGGGTTGCCACTGAAGCTTTCTTT	CASSVGSREGVATEAFF	TRBJ1-1	NA	NA	TRBV9
TGCGCCAGCAGCTTAGGAGGGAATAATTCACCCCTCCACTTT	CASSLGGNNSPLHF	TRBJ1-6	NA	NA	TRBV5-1
TGTGCCAGCAGCCAGGACAGGGACACTGAAGCTTTCTTT	CASSQDRDTEAFF	TRBJ1-1	NA	TRBD1	TRBV14
TGTGCCAGCAGTGATCCGACTAGCGGGGGGGCCATTGACGGGCAGTTCTTC	CASSDPTSGGAIDGQFF	TRBJ2-1	once	TRBD2	TRBV6-1
TGTGCCAGCAGTGCTAGCCCGGGGGGGCAAGAGACCCAGTACTTC	CASSASPGGQETQYF	TRBJ2-5	few	TRBD2	TRBV6-4
TGCAGTGCTAGTATGGGGACAGGATATAATTCACCCCTCCACTTT	CSASMGTGYNSPLHF	TRBJ1-6	NA	TRBD1	TRBV20-1
TGCGCCAGCAGCCAAGAGAACGACGGAGGCTACGAGCAGTACTTC	CASSQENDGGYEQYF	TRBJ2-7	NA	NA	TRBV4-1
TGTGCCAGTAGTGAAGGGACAGCGAAAGCTTTCTTT	CASSEGTAKAFF	TRBJ1-1	NA	TRBD1	TRBV19
TGTGCCAGCAGCTTGGGGGACAGGGTTCGGGGGTCGGAGCAGTACTTC	CASSLGDRVRGSEQYF	TRBJ2-7	NA	TRBD1	TRBV11-1
TGTGCTAGTGGTTTCGGACAGGGGGACTCAGATACGCAGTATTTT	CASGFGQGDSDTQYF	TRBJ2-3	few	TRBD1	TRBV12-5